This T cell receptor (beta chain) was observed in a study of early T cells in non-severe SARS-CoV-2 infection. This clonotype was picked up many times. Individual cDNA molecules were tagged with unique molecular identifiers, the study reported. TCRdb itself ran the 5' RACE reads through MiXCR, one entry per CDR3 protein. Of approximately 81,000 distinct CDR3 sequences detected, 13% appear once; the ten largest clones hold about 6.4%. Germline V lookup: CDR1 MNHEY, CDR2 SVGAGI. J was trimmed by 6 bases and V by 7 bases; bases with no gene match: 8. The CDR3 has 13 residues. This TCR came from an adult who was a healthcare worker with PCR-confirmed SARS-CoV-2 infection or an uninfected control (not recorded which). The chain joins TRBV6-5 to TRBJ1-1; 7 bases fit TRBD1. Sample: whole blood. CDR3 amino acids: CASKRTGAAEAFF. CDR3 bases: TGTGCCAGCAAACGCACAGGGGCAGCTGAAGCTTTCTTT.